The rows below give T cell receptor beta chains drawn from one sample of a study of cytomegalovirus exposure and HLA in healthy donors. Here immunoSEQ multiplex PCR was the method, and the copy in TCRdb shows in-frame clones only, minus some. The table lists about 93,000 clones, roughly 72% of them singletons, with around 0.53% in the top ten. Source material: PBMCs. Source of these receptors: a man aged 25 to 40 in good health and CMV-seronegative. CDR3s include the opening cysteine and the closing phenylalanine or tryptophan. A D gene is named only where the DNA matches it firmly. Clone size is not always given. Where it is, it says once, few, many or a class for expanded clones.

>TRBV15|once|TRBJ1-4|TRBD1
CATSRDLMGQGEEKLFF
TGTGCCACCAGCAGAGATCTGATGGGACAGGGTGAGGAAAAACTGTTTTTT
>TRBV4-3|-|TRBJ1-1|-
CASSQAPGLVTEAFF
TGCGCCAGCAGCCAAGCGCCGGGTTTAGTCACTGAAGCTTTCTTT
>TRBV11-3|-|TRBJ1-1|-
CASSLDPSGSEAFF
TGTGCCAGCAGCTTAGACCCCTCAGGGTCTGAAGCTTTCTTT
>TRBV4-3|few|TRBJ1-5|TRBD1
CASSQDPGGLVYF
TGCGCCAGCAGCCAAGATCCAGGGGGGTTGGTATATTTT
>TRBV23-1|-|TRBJ2-1|-
CASRCSRGNHYNEQFF
TGCGCCAGCAGATGTTCGAGGGGGAACCATTACAATGAGCAGTTCTTC
>TRBV11-2|-|TRBJ2-2|-
CASSPRGELFF
TGTGCCAGCAGCCCGCGGGGGGAGCTGTTTTTT
>TRBV7-2|-|TRBJ1-4|TRBD1
CASSSQGGYNEKLFF
TGTGCCAGCAGCTCCCAAGGGGGCTATAATGAAAAACTGTTTTTT
>TRBV5-1|few|TRBJ1-1|-
CASSFPVRGGDTEAFF
TGCGCCAGCAGCTTTCCGGTCCGGGGAGGGGACACTGAAGCTTTCTTT
>TRBV9|once|TRBJ2-1|-
CASSSGAEQFF
TGTGCCAGCAGTTCGGGAGCTGAGCAGTTCTTC
>TRBV29-1|-|TRBJ2-7|-
CSVEKGEETNEQYF
TGCAGCGTTGAAAAGGGAGAGGAAACGAACGAGCAGTACTTC
>TRBV6-6|-|TRBJ2-5|-
CASSYSPAGGQETQYF
TGTGCCAGCAGTTACTCGCCCGCAGGAGGCCAAGAGACCCAGTACTTC
>TRBV6-1|-|TRBJ1-1|TRBD1
CATEGTGGKAFF
TGTGCCACCGAGGGGACAGGGGGTAAAGCTTTCTTT
>TRBV13|few|TRBJ1-1|TRBD1
CASTPTGDSNTEAFF
TGTGCCAGCACCCCCACAGGGGACTCGAACACTGAAGCTTTCTTT
>TRBV4-2|-|TRBJ2-1|TRBD2
CASSQDPGGASYNEQFF
TGTGCCAGCAGCCAAGACCCCGGGGGGGCCTCCTACAATGAGCAGTTCTTC
>TRBV5-1|-|TRBJ2-3|TRBD1
CASSNIQGAADTQYF
TGCGCCAGCAGCAACATACAGGGGGCCGCAGATACGCAGTATTTT
>TRBV5-8|-|TRBJ1-1|-
CASSKELGLNTEAFF
TGTGCCAGCAGCAAAGAATTGGGACTAAACACTGAAGCTTTCTTT
>TRBV18|-|TRBJ1-5|-
CASSPTQGVRQPQHF
TGTGCCAGCTCACCAACACAGGGAGTGCGGCAGCCCCAGCATTTT
>TRBV18|-|TRBJ1-6|-
CASALEDSPLHF
TGTGCCAGCGCTCTAGAGGATTCACCCCTCCACTTT
>TRBV5-1|-|TRBJ2-3|-
CASSWGQAGDTQYF
TGCGCCAGCAGCTGGGGGCAGGCAGGAGATACGCAGTATTTT
>TRBV7-2|-|TRBJ1-1|-
CASSLDFGGVRVTEAFF
TGTGCCAGCAGCTTAGATTTCGGGGGAGTTAGGGTCACTGAAGCTTTCTTT
>TRBV4-1|-|TRBJ1-2|-
CASSPVPQYGYTF
TGCGCCAGCAGCCCCGTCCCGCAGTATGGCTACACCTTC
>TRBV10-3|-|TRBJ1-2|-
CAISPNRADYGYTF
TGTGCCATCAGCCCAAACAGGGCTGACTATGGCTACACCTTC
>TRBV18|-|TRBJ1-2|TRBD1
CASSPPGQGILGYTF
TGTGCCAGCTCACCCCCGGGACAGGGAATCCTTGGCTACACCTTC
>TRBV5-1|-|TRBJ2-5|-
CASSLRAGDQETQYF
TGCGCCAGCAGCTTGCGGGCAGGGGACCAAGAGACCCAGTACTTC
>TRBV6-6|once|TRBJ2-3|TRBD2
CAIRGLASGLDTQYF
TGTGCCATCAGGGGACTAGCGAGTGGTTTAGATACGCAGTATTTT
>TRBV7-9|-|TRBJ1-2|TRBD1
CASSYAGQEPNYGYTF
TGTGCCAGCAGCTACGCTGGACAGGAGCCAAACTATGGCTACACCTTC
>TRBV9|-|TRBJ1-2|-
CASIRANYGYTF
TGTGCCAGCATCCGGGCTAACTATGGCTACACCTTC
>TRBV15|-|TRBJ2-2|TRBD2
CATEGLANTGELFF
TGTGCCACCGAGGGACTAGCGAACACCGGGGAGCTGTTTTTT